Following are 22 T cell receptor beta chains from one sample sequenced in a study of cytomegalovirus exposure and HLA in healthy donors. Assay used: immunoSEQ multiplex PCR; TCRdb lists only in-frame clones, some missing. The sample consists of roughly 250,000 clones, around 89% of them appearing once. Material: PBMCs. These receptors all come from a woman between 18 and 29 years old in good health and CMV-seronegative.

The chain employs TRBV6-6 and TRBJ2-5; the D gene is possibly TRBD1 (5 bases). This CDR3 comprises 13 residues. Germline V gene lookup returns CDR1 MNHNY and CDR2 SVGAGI (reference sequence). Trimming took 7 bases from V and 1 from J, leaving 10 bases between them. CDR3 loop: CASTGQLQETQYF. In nucleotides, the CDR3 is TGTGCCAGCACCGGACAACTCCAAGAGACCCAGTACTTC.

This sequence joins TRBV6-1 and TRBJ1-5, with a possible D match to TRBD1 (6 bases). The germline gives CDR1 MNHNS, CDR2 SASEGT. CDR3 length equals 13 residues. Trimming left V 8 bases short and J 9 bases short, with 17 bases between. Here the CDR3 reads CASLSTGGLPQHF. Written as DNA, the CDR3 is TGTGCCAGCCTTTCGACAGGAGGCCTGCCCCAGCATTTT.

The V and J genes are TRBV7-6 and TRBJ2-5; 7 bases agree with TRBD1. Germline V CDR1 and CDR2: SGHVS, FNYEAQ. V lost 5 bases to trimming and J lost 4 bases; unmatched junction nucleotides: 4. The length of the CDR3 is 13 residues. DNA of the CDR3: TGTGCCAGCAGCCCGGGACAGCGAGAGACCCAGTACTTC. Translating it yields CASSPGQRETQYF.

The gene calls are TRBV10-3 and TRBJ1-1, with D unresolved. V dropped 6 bases and J dropped 8 bases, with 13 bases sitting between them. This CDR3 is 12 amino acids long. The germline V gene encodes CDR1 ENHRY and CDR2 SYGVKD. CDR3 amino acids: CAISPDSLEAFF. CDR3 sequence (DNA): TGTGCCATCAGCCCCGACTCGTTGGAAGCTTTCTTT.

A single count supports this clone. The chain joins TRBV5-4 to TRBJ1-6; D is unclear. The CDR3 is made up of 16 amino acids. Germline V lookup: CDR1 SGHNT, CDR2 YYREEE (reference sequence). V was trimmed by 3 bases and J by 8 bases, leaving 18 bases between them. CDR3 loop: CASSSIYAGRDSPLHF. CDR3 DNA: TGTGCCAGCAGCTCCATCTACGCCGGGAGAGATTCACCCCTCCACTTT.

This chain links TRBV9 with TRBJ1-6; 9 bases agree with TRBD1. Germline V gene lookup returns CDR1 SGDLS and CDR2 YYNGEE. CDR3 length: 18 residues. Germline trimming cut 4 bases from V and 7 bases from J; bases unmatched to any gene: 15. This chain's CDR3 is CASSYGQGTEGSNSPLHF. The DNA for the CDR3 is TGTGCCAGCAGCTACGGACAGGGGACGGAGGGCTCCAATTCACCCCTCCACTTT.

The V and J genes are TRBV27 and TRBJ2-7; 8 positions match TRBD2. The CDR3 extends over 13 amino acids. Germline CDR1 and CDR2: MNHEY and SMNVEV (reference sequence). V lost 3 bases, J lost 4 bases, and 2 bases stayed unmatched. CDR3: CASSFGGGYEQYF. The DNA for the CDR3 is TGTGCCAGCAGTTTCGGGGGGGGATACGAGCAGTACTTC.

The chain has TRBV28 and TRBJ2-3; D perhaps matches TRBD1 (6 bases). CDR3 length: 17 residues. Germline assignment: CDR1 MDHEN and CDR2 SYDVKM. V shed 3 bases and J shed 1 base, with 17 bases lying between them. CDR3 bases: TGTGCCAGCAGTTTTTATTCCCAGGGGACGCGCACAGATACGCAGTATTTT. Its translation is CASSFYSQGTRTDTQYF.

This clone was detected only once. The J gene is TRBJ2-2, the V gene TRBV5-4; 8 bases map to TRBD1. Germline trimming cut 3 bases from V and 6 bases from J; bases unmatched to any gene: 10. Per germline, CDR1 SGHNT and CDR2 YYREEE (reference sequence). This CDR3 contains 16 residues. CDR3 DNA sequence: TGTGCCAGCAGCTCAACCGGGACAGGAAGGTCCGGGGAGCTGTTTTTT. Its translation: CASSSTGTGRSGELFF.

This sequence joins TRBV11-2 and TRBJ1-4, with 9 nucleotides matching TRBD1. V was clipped by 5 bases and J by 6 bases; unmatched bases: 1. The germline V gene has CDR1 SGHAT and CDR2 FQNNGV. This CDR3 is built from 13 residues. CDR3 region: CASSRDRDEKLFF. CDR3 bases: TGTGCCAGCAGCAGGGACAGGGATGAAAAACTGTTTTTT.

This clone was seen a single time. Distinct nucleotide sequences in the sample also encode this CDR3. V is TRBV28 and J is TRBJ1-5, with no clear D. V dropped 5 bases and J dropped 2 bases, with 4 bases sitting between them. Germline-derived CDR1 and CDR2 are MDHEN and SYDVKM. The CDR3 is 12 amino acids. CDR3 in amino acids: CASSRGNQPQHF. CDR3 sequence (DNA): TGTGCCAGCAGTCGGGGCAATCAGCCCCAGCATTTT.

The chain is built from TRBV28 and TRBJ1-1; D is ambiguous. Trimming cost V 8 bases and J 3 bases, with 16 bases left between them. This CDR3 region has 14 residues. CDR1 is MDHEN and CDR2 is SYDVKM in the germline V gene. CDR3 protein: CASGLPGEDTEAFF. The CDR3 region has the DNA TGTGCCAGCGGCTTGCCGGGAGAGGACACTGAAGCTTTCTTT.

This chain links TRBV11-2 with TRBJ2-2; 14 positions match TRBD2. Trimming at V came to 5 bases and at J to 0 bases, leaving 5 bases not matched to a gene. CDR3 length: 18 residues. CDR1 is SGHAT and CDR2 is FQNNGV in the germline V gene. CDR3 in DNA: TGTGCCAGCAGCCCGGGACTAGCGGGGGTTCCGAACACCGGGGAGCTGTTTTTT. This codes for CASSPGLAGVPNTGELFF.

This chain uses TRBV6-5 with TRBJ1-1; D is perhaps TRBD1 (5 bases). CDR1 is MNHEY and CDR2 is SVGAGI in the germline V gene. CDR3 length: 15 residues. V lost 2 bases and J lost 5, with 15 bases in between. Here the CDR3 reads CASSYHRGGRTEAFF. CDR3 bases: TGTGCCAGCAGTTACCATCGGGGCGGGAGAACTGAAGCTTTCTTT.

Comments on this clone: The same CDR3 is also encoded by other DNA sequences in this sample. The chain joins TRBV19 to TRBJ1-5; D is perhaps TRBD1 (5 bases). Germline CDR1 LNHDA, CDR2 SQIVND (reference sequence). The CDR3 has 15 amino acids. Between the trimmed V and J ends, which lost 3 bases and 0 bases, there was a span of 9 bases. The CDR3 loop reads CASSMGQLSNQPQHF. For the CDR3, the DNA is TGTGCCAGTAGTATGGGGCAGCTTAGCAATCAGCCCCAGCATTTT.

V gene TRBV9 combines with J gene TRBJ2-2; 7 bases line up with TRBD1. The germline V gene has CDR1 SGDLS and CDR2 YYNGEE. This CDR3 is built from 14 residues. With 5 bases clipped from V and 2 bases from J, the junction kept 3 bases outside the gene matches. Written as DNA, the CDR3 is TGTGCCAGCAGGGGGACAGCAAACACCGGGGAGCTGTTTTTT. Its protein is CASRGTANTGELFF.

The CDR3 DNA follows: TGTGCCAGAACCCCTCTTCTCGATCTTGAACAGGGTATCAACGAGCAGTACTTC. It translates to CARTPLLDLEQGINEQYF. The chain employs TRBV5-3 and TRBJ2-7; tentatively, D is TRBD1 (6 bases). TRBV5-3 is noted as an ORF with a role that remains uncertain. The CDR3 covers 18 residues. V shed 6 bases and J shed 5 bases, with 30 bases lying between them.

The chain employs TRBV28 and TRBJ2-7; TRBD2 matches at 12 bases. After removal of 3 bases from V and 6 bases from J, the junction contained 6 bases not matched to a gene. This CDR3 spans 15 amino acids. CDR1 and CDR2 from the germline V gene are MDHEN and SYDVKM. CDR3 in amino acids: CASSFRLAGVAEQYF. DNA for the CDR3: TGTGCCAGCAGTTTTCGACTAGCGGGGGTTGCCGAGCAGTACTTC.

V and J are TRBV9 and TRBJ1-2, with 7 bases lining up with TRBD1. After removal of 3 bases from V and 7 bases from J, the junction contained 15 bases not matched to a gene. The V gene's germline CDR1 is SGDLS and CDR2 YYNGEE. The CDR3 is 16 amino acids. CDR3 sequence (DNA): TGTGCCAGCAGCGCCGCTCGACAGGGCCCCTATAGTGGCTACACCTTC. Protein sequence: CASSAARQGPYSGYTF.

This clone was counted once. The chain employs TRBV9 and TRBJ2-1; 11 bases fit TRBD2. The trim removed 1 base at V and 10 bases at J, leaving 10 bases unmatched. This CDR3 contains 16 residues. Germline V CDR1 and CDR2: SGDLS, YYNGEE. The chain's CDR3 is CASSVPGLAVLGEQFF. The CDR3 bases are TGTGCCAGCAGCGTACCGGGACTAGCGGTATTGGGAGAGCAGTTCTTC.

The chain carries TRBV5-1 and TRBJ2-3; 14 bases are a match to TRBD2. The ends lost 0 bases at V and 2 bases at J; junction bases unmatched: 11. The V gene's germline CDR1 is SGHRS and CDR2 YFSETQ. The CDR3 consists of 20 residues. CDR3 region: CASSLAGTSGGQPNTDTQYF. The CDR3 coding sequence is TGCGCCAGCAGCTTGGCCGGGACTAGCGGGGGTCAACCTAACACAGATACGCAGTATTTT. The complete variable domain, with remaining parts taken from reference TRBV5-1 and TRBJ2-3, reads KAGVTQTPRYLIKTRGQQVTLSCSPISGHRSVSWYQQTPGQGLQFLFEYFSETQRNKGNFPGRFSGRQFSNSRSEMNVSTLELGDSALYLCASSLAGTSGGQPNTDTQYFGPGTRLTVL.

This clone has only one observation. The chain uses TRBV30 and TRBJ1-5; D is unresolved. The germline V gene has CDR1 GTSNPN and CDR2 SVGIG (reference sequence). Trimming cost V 2 bases and J 3 bases, with 14 bases left between them. The CDR3 is 15 residues long. This CDR3 is CAWSSGKPVNQPQHF. The CDR3 DNA is TGTGCCTGGAGTTCGGGGAAACCAGTCAATCAGCCCCAGCATTTT.